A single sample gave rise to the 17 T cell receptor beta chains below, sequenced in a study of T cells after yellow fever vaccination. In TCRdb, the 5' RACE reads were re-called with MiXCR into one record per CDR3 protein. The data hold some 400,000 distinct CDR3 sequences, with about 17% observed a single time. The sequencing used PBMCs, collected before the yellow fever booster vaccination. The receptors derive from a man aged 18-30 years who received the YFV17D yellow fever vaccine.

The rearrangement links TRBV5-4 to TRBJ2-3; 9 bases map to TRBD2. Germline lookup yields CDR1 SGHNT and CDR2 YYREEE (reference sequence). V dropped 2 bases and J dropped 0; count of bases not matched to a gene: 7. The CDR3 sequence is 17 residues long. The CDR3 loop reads CASSFFSGGPSTDTQYF. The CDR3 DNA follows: TGTGCCAGCAGCTTTTTTAGCGGGGGACCTAGCACAGATACGCAGTATTTT.

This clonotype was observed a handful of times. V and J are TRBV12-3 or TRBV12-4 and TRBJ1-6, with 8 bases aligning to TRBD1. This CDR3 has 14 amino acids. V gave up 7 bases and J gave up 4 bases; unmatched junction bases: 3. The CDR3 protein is CASKGQGYNSPLHF. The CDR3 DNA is TGTGCCAGCAAAGGACAGGGATATAATTCACCCCTCCACTTT.

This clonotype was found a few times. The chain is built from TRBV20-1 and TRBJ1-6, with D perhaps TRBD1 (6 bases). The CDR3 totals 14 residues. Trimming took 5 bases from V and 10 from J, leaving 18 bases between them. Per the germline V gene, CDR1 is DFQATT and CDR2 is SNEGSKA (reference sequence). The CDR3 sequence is CSAGLQGLASPLHF. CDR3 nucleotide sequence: TGCAGTGCTGGTCTACAGGGTTTGGCCTCACCCCTCCACTTT.

Written as DNA, the CDR3 is TGTGCCAGCTTTGGGGGCGTTACTGAAGCTTTCTTT. As protein: CASFGGVTEAFF. J is TRBJ1-1 and V is TRBV12-3 or TRBV12-4, with TRBD1 as a possible D gene (6 bases). This CDR3 comprises 12 residues. V dropped 8 bases and J dropped 5 bases, with 12 bases sitting between them.

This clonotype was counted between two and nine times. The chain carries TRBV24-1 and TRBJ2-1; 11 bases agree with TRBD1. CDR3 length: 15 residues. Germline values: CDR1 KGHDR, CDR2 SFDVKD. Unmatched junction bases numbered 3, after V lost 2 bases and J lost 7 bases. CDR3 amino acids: CATSDWTGGRNEQFF. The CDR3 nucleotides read TGTGCCACCAGTGATTGGACAGGGGGCAGAAATGAGCAGTTCTTC.

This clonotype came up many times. As DNA, the CDR3 is TGCAGTGCTGGGGCCTCCTCCTATGGCTACACCTTC. This encodes CSAGASSYGYTF. This chain uses TRBV20-1 with TRBJ1-2, with a weak D call TRBD1 (5 bases). Trimming removed 5 bases at V and 4 bases at J, with 11 bases between. The germline gives CDR1 DFQATT, CDR2 SNEGSKA (reference sequence). This CDR3 is 12 amino acids long.

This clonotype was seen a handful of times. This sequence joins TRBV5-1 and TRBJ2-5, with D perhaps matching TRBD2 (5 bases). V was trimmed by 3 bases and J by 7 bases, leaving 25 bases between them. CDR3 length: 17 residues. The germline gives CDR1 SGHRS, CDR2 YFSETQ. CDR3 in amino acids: CASSSPTGHSGLVTQYF. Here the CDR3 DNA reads TGCGCCAGCAGCTCCCCAACCGGCCATTCGGGGTTGGTGACCCAGTACTTC.

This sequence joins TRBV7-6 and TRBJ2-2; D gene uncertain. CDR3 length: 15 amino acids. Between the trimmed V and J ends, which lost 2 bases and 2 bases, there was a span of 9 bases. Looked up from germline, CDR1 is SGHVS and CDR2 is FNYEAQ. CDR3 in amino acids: CASSLIGHNTGELFF. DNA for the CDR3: TGTGCCAGCAGCTTAATCGGGCACAACACCGGGGAGCTGTTTTTT. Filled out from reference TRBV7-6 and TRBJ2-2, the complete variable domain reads GAGVSQSPRYKVTKRGQDVALRCDPISGHVSLYWYRQALGQGPEFLTYFNYEAQQDKSGLPNDRFSAERPEGSISTLTIQRTEQRDSAMYRCASSLIGHNTGELFFGEGSRLTVL.

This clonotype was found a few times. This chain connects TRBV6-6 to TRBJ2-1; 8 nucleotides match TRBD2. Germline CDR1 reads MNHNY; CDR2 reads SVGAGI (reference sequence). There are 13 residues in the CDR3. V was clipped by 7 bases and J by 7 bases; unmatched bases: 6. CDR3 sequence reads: CASTKGLANEQFF. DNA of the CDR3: TGTGCCAGCACCAAAGGACTAGCTAATGAGCAGTTCTTC.

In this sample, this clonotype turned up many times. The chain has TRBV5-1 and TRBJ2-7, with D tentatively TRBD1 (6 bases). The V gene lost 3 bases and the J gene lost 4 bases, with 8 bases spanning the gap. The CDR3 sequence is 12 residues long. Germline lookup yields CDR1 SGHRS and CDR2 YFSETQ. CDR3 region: CASSSRGYEQYF. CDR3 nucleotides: TGCGCCAGCAGCTCTAGGGGGTACGAGCAGTACTTC.

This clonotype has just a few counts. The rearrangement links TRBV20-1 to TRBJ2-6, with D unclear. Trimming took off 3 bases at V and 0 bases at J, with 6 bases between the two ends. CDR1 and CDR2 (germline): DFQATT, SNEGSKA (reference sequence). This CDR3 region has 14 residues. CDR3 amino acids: CSASWISGANVLTF. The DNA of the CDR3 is TGCAGTGCTAGTTGGATCTCTGGGGCCAACGTCCTGACTTTC.

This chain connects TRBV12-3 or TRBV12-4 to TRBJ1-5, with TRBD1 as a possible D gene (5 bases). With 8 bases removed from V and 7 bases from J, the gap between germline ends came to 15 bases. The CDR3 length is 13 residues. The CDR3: CASRPGVGQPQHF. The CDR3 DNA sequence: TGTGCCAGCCGACCGGGGGTGGGACAGCCCCAGCATTTT.

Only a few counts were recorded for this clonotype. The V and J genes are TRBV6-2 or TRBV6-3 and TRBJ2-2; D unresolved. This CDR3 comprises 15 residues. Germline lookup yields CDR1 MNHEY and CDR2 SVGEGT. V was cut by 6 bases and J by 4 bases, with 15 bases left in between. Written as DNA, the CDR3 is TGTGCCAGCAGACGCCTGCTGGGAAGCACCGGGGAGCTGTTTTTT. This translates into CASRRLLGSTGELFF.

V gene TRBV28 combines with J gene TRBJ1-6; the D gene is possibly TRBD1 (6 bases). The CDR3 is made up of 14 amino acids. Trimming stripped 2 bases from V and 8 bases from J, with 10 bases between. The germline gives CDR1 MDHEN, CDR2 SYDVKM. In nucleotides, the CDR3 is TGTGCCAGCAGTTTACTGGCAGGGGATTCACCCCTCCACTTT. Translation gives CASSLLAGDSPLHF.

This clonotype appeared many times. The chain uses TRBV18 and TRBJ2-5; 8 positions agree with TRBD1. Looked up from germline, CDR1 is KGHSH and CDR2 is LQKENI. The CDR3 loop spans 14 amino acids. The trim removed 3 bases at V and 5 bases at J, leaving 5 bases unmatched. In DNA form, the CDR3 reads TGTGCCAGCTCACCGGGACAGGATTTGGAGACCCAGTACTTC. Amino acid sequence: CASSPGQDLETQYF. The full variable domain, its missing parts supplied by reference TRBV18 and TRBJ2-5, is NAGVMQNPRHLVRRRGQEARLRCSPMKGHSHVYWYRQLPEEGLKFMVYLQKENIIDESGMPKERFSAEFPKEGPSILRIQQVVRGDSAAYFCASSPGQDLETQYFGPGTRLLVL.

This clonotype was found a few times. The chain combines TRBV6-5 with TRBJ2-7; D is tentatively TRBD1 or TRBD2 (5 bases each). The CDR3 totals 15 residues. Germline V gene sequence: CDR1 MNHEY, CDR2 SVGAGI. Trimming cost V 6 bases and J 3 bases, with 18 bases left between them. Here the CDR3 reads CASRLSGRWGYEQYF. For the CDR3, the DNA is TGTGCCAGCAGACTCTCAGGGAGATGGGGCTACGAGCAGTACTTC.

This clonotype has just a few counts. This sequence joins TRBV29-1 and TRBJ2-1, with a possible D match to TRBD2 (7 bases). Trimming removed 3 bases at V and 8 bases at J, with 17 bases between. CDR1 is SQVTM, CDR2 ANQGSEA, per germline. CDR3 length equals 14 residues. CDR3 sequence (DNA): TGCAGCGTTGACAAGGGGCCGGGGGGCTATGAGCAGTTCTTC. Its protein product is CSVDKGPGGYEQFF.